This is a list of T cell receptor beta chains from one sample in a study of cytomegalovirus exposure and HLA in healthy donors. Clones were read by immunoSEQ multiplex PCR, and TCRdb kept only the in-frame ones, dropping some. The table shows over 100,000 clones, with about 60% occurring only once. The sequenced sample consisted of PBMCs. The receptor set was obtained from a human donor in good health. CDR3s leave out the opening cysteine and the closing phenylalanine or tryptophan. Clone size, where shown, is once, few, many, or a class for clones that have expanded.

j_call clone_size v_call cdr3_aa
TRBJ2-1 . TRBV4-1 ASSLQGSHNEQF
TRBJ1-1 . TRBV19 ASSLRTGVGTEAF
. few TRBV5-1 ASSWLEAGYEQY
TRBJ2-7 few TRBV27 ASSSDRDFTYEQY
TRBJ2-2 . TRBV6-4 ATQAGMNTGELF
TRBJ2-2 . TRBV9 ASRYGTSRNTGELF
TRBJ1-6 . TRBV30 AWSVLPGHDSPLH
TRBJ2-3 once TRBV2 ASSGTGDTQY
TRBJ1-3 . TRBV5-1 ASREGTLSGNTIY
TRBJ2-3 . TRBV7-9 ASSSRVADGTDTQY
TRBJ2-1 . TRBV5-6 ASSLEGGLAGGEQF
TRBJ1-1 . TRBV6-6 ASSYSTLQANEAF
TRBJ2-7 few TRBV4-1 ASSQDHKREVYEQY
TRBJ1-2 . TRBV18 ASSPGGTHGYT
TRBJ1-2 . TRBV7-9 ASSSGGRVYGYT
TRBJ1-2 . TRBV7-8 ASSLGSQGARGYT
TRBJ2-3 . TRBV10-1 ASSASDTQY
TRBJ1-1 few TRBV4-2 ASRHTDLGTEAF
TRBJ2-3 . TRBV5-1 ASSSGGDTDTQY
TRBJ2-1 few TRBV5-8 ASKTGTPSYNEQF
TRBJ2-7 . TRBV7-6 ASSSGLAGVGTWEQY
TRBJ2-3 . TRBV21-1 ASSKAVQPTDTQY
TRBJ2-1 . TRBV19 ASSLTLGGNEQF
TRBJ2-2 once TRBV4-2 ASSLREGNTGELF
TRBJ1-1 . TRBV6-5 ASRRGTDTEAF
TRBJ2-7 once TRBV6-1 ASSEPSPADRSIIYEQY
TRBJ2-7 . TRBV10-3 ATSAGQGSYEQY
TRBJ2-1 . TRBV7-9 SSSPWGDEQF
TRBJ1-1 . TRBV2 AREQGRRTNTEAF
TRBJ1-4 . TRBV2 ASTRQGTGEKLF
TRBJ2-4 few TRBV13 ASSLGRGLSL
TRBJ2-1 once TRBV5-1 ASSRHGDEQF
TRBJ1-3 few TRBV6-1 ASSMGASGNTIY
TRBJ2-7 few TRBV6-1 ASSELAETYEQY
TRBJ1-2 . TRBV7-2 ASSLFAVSGGRGYT
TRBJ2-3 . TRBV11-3 ASSLEADTDTQY
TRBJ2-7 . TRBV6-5 ASSYSSTVREQY
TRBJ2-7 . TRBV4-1 ASSQDRRERWYEQY
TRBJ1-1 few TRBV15 ATSRGFTASNTEAF
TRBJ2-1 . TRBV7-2 ASSLRRSVLRDEQF
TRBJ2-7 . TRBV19 ASSIGGQTTYEQY
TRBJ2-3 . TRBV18 ASSPPGQSGTDTQY
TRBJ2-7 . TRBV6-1 ASSNNRASSYEQY
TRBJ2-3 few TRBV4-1 ASSQPTGFSGGSTDTQY
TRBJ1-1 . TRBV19 ASSIDESGDAEAF
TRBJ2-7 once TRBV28 ATLPGVSYEQY
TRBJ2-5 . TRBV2 ASSDSRVGRETQY
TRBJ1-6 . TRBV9 ASSAGTGHRALH
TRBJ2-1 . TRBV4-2 ASRASGTSNNEQF